The next 19 T cell receptor beta chains were all read from a single sample in a study of cytomegalovirus exposure and HLA in healthy donors. Primers for the PCR totalled 60 Vbeta and 13 Jbeta. Assay used: immunoSEQ multiplex PCR; TCRdb lists only in-frame clones, some missing. The ten top clones account for just under 2%, within a sample of approximately 120,000 clones. Sequencing was performed on PBMCs. The receptors were gathered from an older woman in good health and CMV-seronegative.

The V and J genes are TRBV7-8 and TRBJ1-2, with D possibly being TRBD1 (5 bases). Trimming stripped 3 bases from V and 9 bases from J, with 17 bases between. This CDR3 region has 14 residues. The V gene's germline CDR1 is SGHVS and CDR2 FQNEAQ. The CDR3 sequence: CASSLGGAVLRYTF. CDR3 coding DNA: TGTGCCAGCAGCTTGGGAGGGGCCGTTCTACGCTACACCTTC.

The chain uses TRBV2 and TRBJ2-3, with 7 bases aligning to TRBD1. From germline, CDR1 is SNHLY and CDR2 FYNNEI. Trimming at V came to 8 bases and at J to 0 bases, leaving 5 bases not matched to a gene. This CDR3 is 14 amino acids long. CDR3 bases: TGTGCCAGCGGCCGGGACAGCAGCACAGATACGCAGTATTTT. Translating it yields CASGRDSSTDTQYF. The variable domain in full, with the rest retrieved from reference TRBV2 and TRBJ2-3, is EPEVTQTPSHQVTQMGQEVILRCVPISNHLYFYWYRQILGQKVEFLVSFYNNEISEKSEIFDDQFSVERPDGSNFTLKIRSTKLEDSAMYFCASGRDSSTDTQYFGPGTRLTVL.

The rearrangement uses TRBV6-1 and TRBJ1-3, with TRBD1 matching 9 bases. The CDR3 is 16 amino acids. CDR1 is MNHNS, CDR2 SASEGT, per germline. V lost 2 bases, J lost 7 bases, and 9 bases stayed unmatched. The CDR3 reads CASSESATGGGNTIYF. DNA for the CDR3: TGTGCCAGCAGTGAATCGGCGACAGGGGGTGGGAACACCATATATTTT.

The rearrangement links TRBV11-2 to TRBJ2-1, with 11 bases aligning to TRBD2. The CDR3 is 17 residues long. CDR1 SGHAT and CDR2 FQNNGV come from the germline V gene. V lost 0 bases, J lost 8 bases, and 9 bases stayed unmatched. The CDR3 bases are TGTGCCAGCAGCTTAGATAGCGGGAGGGTTCTTATATATGAGCAGTTCTTC. Protein product: CASSLDSGRVLIYEQFF.

The rearrangement links TRBV2 to TRBJ2-3; 7 bases fit TRBD2. The CDR3 is made up of 14 amino acids. Trimming at V came to 7 bases and at J to 4 bases, leaving 8 bases not matched to a gene. Germline-derived CDR1 and CDR2 are SNHLY and FYNNEI. CDR3 in amino acids: CASKKRGVADTQYF. The CDR3 nucleotides read TGTGCCAGCAAAAAGCGGGGAGTGGCAGATACGCAGTATTTT.

The chain recombines TRBV29-1 with TRBJ2-3, with D maybe TRBD1 (6 bases). V was pared by 4 bases and J by 4 bases, with 15 bases between. The CDR3 is 14 residues long. Germline V CDR1 and CDR2: SQVTM, ANQGSEA. CDR3 coding DNA: TGCAGCGTTGCCCAGGGGAATACCGCAGATACGCAGTATTTT. It yields the protein CSVAQGNTADTQYF.

With respect to this clone: Other DNA variants within this sample encode the same CDR3. This rearrangement joins TRBV27 to TRBJ1-1; 7 nucleotides line up with TRBD1. Germline V lookup: CDR1 MNHEY, CDR2 SMNVEV (reference sequence). The V segment lost 4 bases and the J segment 0 bases; nucleotides outside the gene matches: 5. The CDR3 is made up of 15 amino acids. As DNA, the CDR3 is TGTGCCAGCAGTTCCGGGACAGTAATGAACACTGAAGCTTTCTTT. Its translation is CASSSGTVMNTEAFF.

The CDR3 bases are TGTGCCAGCAGCTCCTCACTAGCGGGACTAGAGACCCAGTACTTC. This translates into CASSSSLAGLETQYF. The chain recombines TRBV28 with TRBJ2-5, with TRBD2 matching 10 bases. The germline V gene has CDR1 MDHEN and CDR2 SYDVKM. V lost 6 bases to trimming and J lost 4 bases; unmatched junction nucleotides: 8. There are 15 residues in the CDR3.

The chain uses TRBV11-2 and TRBJ2-1; TRBD1 aligns across 8 bases. CDR1 is SGHAT and CDR2 is FQNNGV in the germline V gene. The CDR3 contains 13 residues. The J segment lost 15 bases and the V segment lost 0 bases, leaving 7 bases of the junction unmatched. The CDR3 loop is CASSLDPPQGAFF. CDR3 in DNA: TGTGCCAGCAGCTTAGATCCCCCGCAGGGGGCGTTCTTC.

V gene TRBV7-9 combines with J gene TRBJ2-1; 12 bases are shared with TRBD2. V was clipped by 3 bases and J by 1 base; unmatched bases: 4. Germline CDR1 and CDR2: SEHNR and FQNEAQ (reference sequence). CDR3 length: 17 amino acids. CDR3 in amino acids: CASSFPTSGSSYNEQFF. The CDR3 nucleotides read TGTGCCAGCAGCTTTCCGACTAGCGGGAGTTCCTACAATGAGCAGTTCTTC.

The chain has TRBV5-1 and TRBJ2-1; tentatively, D is TRBD1 (6 bases). Per the germline V gene, CDR1 is SGHRS and CDR2 is YFSETQ. Trimming took off 3 bases at V and 6 bases at J, with 13 bases between the two ends. The length of the CDR3 is 14 residues. CDR3 sequence (DNA): TGCGCCAGCAGCTATCGACAGGCAGTCAATGAGCAGTTCTTC. Encoded protein: CASSYRQAVNEQFF.

The rearrangement uses TRBV9 and TRBJ2-1; 7 bases map to TRBD1. This CDR3 has 16 residues. V shed 4 bases, J shed 5 bases, and the junction held 12 bases outside the gene matches. Germline V gene data show CDR1 as SGDLS and CDR2 as YYNGEE. This CDR3 reads CASSQGAGTVNNEQFF. The CDR3 DNA sequence: TGTGCCAGCAGCCAAGGGGCCGGGACAGTTAACAATGAGCAGTTCTTC.

The chain links TRBV6-5 to TRBJ1-1, with D possibly matching TRBD1 (5 bases). Deletions cut 4 bases from V and 10 bases from J, with 13 bases between. There are 12 residues in the CDR3. Germline V CDR1 and CDR2: MNHEY, SVGAGI. CDR3 DNA sequence: TGTGCCAGCAGTTCGGACACGCGAGTAGCTTTCTTT. This gives the protein CASSSDTRVAFF.

The J gene is TRBJ2-1, the V gene TRBV7-8; TRBD2 matches at 10 bases. CDR1 and CDR2 from the germline V gene are SGHVS and FQNEAQ. This CDR3 is 18 amino acids long. With V trimmed by 1 base and J by 0 bases, 6 bases remained unmatched. The CDR3 protein is CASSLGIAGGPSYNEQFF. The CDR3 DNA sequence: TGTGCCAGCAGCTTAGGGATAGCGGGAGGTCCCTCCTACAATGAGCAGTTCTTC.

The chain is built from TRBV10-3 and TRBJ1-4; possibly TRBD1 for D (5 bases). V was shortened by 9 bases and J by 7 bases, with 12 bases between the two germline ends. The CDR3 extends over 12 amino acids. CDR1 and CDR2 (germline): ENHRY, SYGVKD. CDR3 region: CAISGGGEKLFF. The CDR3 bases are TGTGCCATTTCGGGGGGTGGTGAAAAACTGTTTTTT.

The chain uses TRBV6-6 and TRBJ2-1, with 7 bases that match TRBD2. Germline CDR1 MNHNY, CDR2 SVGAGI (reference sequence). Trimming took 5 bases from V and 5 from J; bases not matched to a gene: 3. CDR3 length equals 13 residues. CDR3 DNA sequence: TGTGCCAGCAGTCGGGACTACAACAATGAGCAGTTCTTC. It specifies CASSRDYNNEQFF.

This sequence joins TRBV10-3 and TRBJ1-5, with TRBD1 as a possible D gene (6 bases). Looked up from germline, CDR1 is ENHRY and CDR2 is SYGVKD. CDR3 length: 16 amino acids. The V end was cut by 2 bases, the J end by 2 bases, with 13 bases between. The CDR3 loop reads CAISEGAGAGNQPQHF. CDR3 DNA sequence: TGTGCCATCAGTGAGGGGGCGGGGGCTGGCAATCAGCCCCAGCATTTT.

V and J are TRBV2 and TRBJ2-3; D possibly corresponds to TRBD2 (5 bases). CDR3 length: 15 amino acids. The V gene lost 7 bases and the J gene lost 5 bases, with 19 bases spanning the gap. CDR1 and CDR2 from the germline V gene are SNHLY and FYNNEI. CDR3 in amino acids: CASNGRAALLDTQYF. DNA of the CDR3: TGTGCCAGCAACGGTAGAGCGGCGCTCCTAGATACGCAGTATTTT. Looking up the rest from reference TRBV2 and TRBJ2-3 gives the full variable domain: EPEVTQTPSHQVTQMGQEVILRCVPISNHLYFYWYRQILGQKVEFLVSFYNNEISEKSEIFDDQFSVERPDGSNFTLKIRSTKLEDSAMYFCASNGRAALLDTQYFGPGTRLTVL.

V is TRBV7-8 and J is TRBJ1-5; 12 bases are a match to TRBD1. The germline gives CDR1 SGHVS, CDR2 FQNEAQ. CDR3 size: 18 residues. Trimming took 5 bases from V and 3 from J; bases not matched to a gene: 11. CDR3 sequence reads: CASSTGTGGLGANQPQHF. DNA for the CDR3: TGTGCCAGCAGCACCGGGACAGGGGGCCTGGGGGCCAATCAGCCCCAGCATTTT.